This T cell receptor (beta chain) was identified in a study of cytomegalovirus exposure and HLA in healthy donors (dated by TCRdb to 2016 to 2017). The study in broad terms: According to an earlier analysis of a few hundred of the donors, about 179 million T cells yielded 117 million unique TCR beta sequences and about 300 Gb of sequence data. An earlier analysis of 587 of the donors applied high-throughput TCR beta sequencing to assess whether each TCR beta V gene segment acted as functional or pseudogenic. The study profiled the T cell repertoires of hundreds of subjects by immunosequencing and related them to cytomegalovirus serostatus. Alongside the repertoire data, information on donor age, sex, ethnicity and CMV serostatus was compiled. Among several hundred genotyped donors of the cohort, an average of roughly 230,000 unique TCR beta nucleotide sequences was sequenced per donor, of which about 19% were non-productive. A later genetic analysis took genome-wide SNP genotypes for about 60% of the roughly 670 donors and used that subset as a discovery cohort. HLA typing included class I and class II loci at four-digit resolution. To predict cytomegalovirus infection status, the study brought together high-throughput TCR immunosequencing, statistical association of individual TCRs with disease status, and machine learning. Of the roughly 400 genotyped donors, about 80% fell in the genetic ancestry cluster associated with self-reported Caucasian donors. The study aimed to test whether signatures of past pathogen exposure could be identified by cataloging public T cell receptors. A later analysis re-examined previously published TCR beta repertoires from about 670 donors and added high-resolution HLA genotyping to investigate patterns of TCR occurrence. The later analysis used no new phenotypic data to find candidate immune exposures, relying instead on TCR beta sequences and their occurrence across donors. The number of donors typed differed by locus, with 629-630 for A, B, C, DRB1 and DQB1, over 500 for DQA1, some 570 for DPA1, and 450 to 480 for DPB1. Every discovery cohort repertoire had been produced on one sequencing platform. Roughly 300 gigabases of sequencing data and 80 million or so unique TCR sequences were included in an early release covering over 600 HLA-typed donors. Five DR-DQ haplotypes were treated as single units for association and clustering because of strong linkage in the cohort. Along with the approximately 670-subject first cohort, a separate validation cohort of over a hundred different subjects was used. What the research found in general, with its limitations: Across donors, most TCR sequences were observed very rarely, whereas some public TCRs were present in many individuals. Cytomegalovirus status was reported to be diagnosed by the classifier with high specificity and sensitivity in both the original and validation cohorts. The only immune exposure information available for the cohort was CMV serostatus. Broadly in line with IMGT annotations, most TCR beta V segments showed up in productive rearrangements about 87% or about 30% of the time in an earlier analysis of 587 of the donors. Because counts were too low, seventeen rarely observed V segments, including chromosome 9 orphons, were left out of the earlier analysis of roughly 600 of the donors. At a false discovery rate of 0.05, a later analysis linked under 20,000 TCR beta sequences to specific HLA alleles. Correlated functional status among segregating V segments might be attributable to linkage disequilibrium, but an unknown experimental factor could not be ruled out. In vitro tests confirmed that three of the cytomegalovirus-associated TCR beta chains recognize cytomegalovirus antigens. Compared with equally common non-associated chains, HLA-associated TCR beta chains in a later analysis were more clonally expanded and had lower generation probabilities. A cluster of highly shared sequence variants was judged likely to be a technical artifact of the sequencing pipeline. Some IMGT-functional V segments, including TRBV6-2 and TRBV6-3, could not be told apart with the 87-base-pair reads, so those segments were excluded. A total of fewer than 200 TCR beta chains were listed by the study as associated with cytomegalovirus. According to the authors, the approach could potentially be generalized to other disease states and immunological phenotypes. A later analysis found that TCR association rates varied across HLA loci, with DRB1 alleles showing the most associated TCRs and HLA-C alleles the fewest. In a later genetic analysis, a missense DCLRE1C variant was associated with V-gene and J-gene trimming of TCR beta chains, and the association was replicated in an independent cohort. In a later analysis, several top co-occurrence clusters were reported to appear linked to parvovirus B19, influenza, CMV and Epstein-Barr virus. Assigning TCR associations to individual alleles was difficult when HLA alleles, especially DR and DQ, strongly co-occurred. Because some donors lacked HLA typing at each locus, the association tests relied only on the typed subset. Only TCR beta chains were sequenced in this cohort, and the absence of alpha or paired-chain data limited detectable features. A later genetic analysis reported fewer N-insertions in productive TCRs among donors in an Asian-associated ancestry cluster than the roughly 620-donor mean. The presence/absence analyses assumed that sequencing depth was roughly uniform across donors, and that assumption may not be true. A further reported finding was that TCR beta sequences accurately predicted the HLA-A and HLA-B alleles for most subjects in the first cohort. In a later analysis, most CMV-associated TCR beta chains were found to appear HLA-restricted, with HLA associations seemingly driven largely by CMV exposure.

This clone was detected a few times. The antigen it binds to is not known. No qualities accompany the bases; no much larger clone lies one base away. The cohort was made up of hundreds of healthy bone marrow donors. All cohort members were sampled while nominally healthy, although unrecorded immune exposures were likely present. The donor was CMV seronegative and belonged to the group of roughly 330 seronegative cohort members. A peripheral blood sample was provided by each donor, and peripheral blood mononuclear cells were used for TCR beta sequencing. Genomic DNA was extracted from the blood cell samples with the Qiagen DNeasy Blood Extraction Kit. Library generation was performed with the immunoSEQ multiplex PCR assay. For the multiplex PCR, a mixture combining 60 forward primers for TCR Vbeta segments and 13 reverse primers for TCR Jbeta segments was used. A multiplex PCR assay on genomic DNA amplified the CDR3 region of rearranged TCR beta genes. On the Illumina HiSeq System, the amplified TCR beta libraries were sequenced as 87-base-pair reads. The original methods were these. A later analysis tallied tens of millions of unique TCR beta chains across the 666 repertoires, and around 9.9 million of those chains were shared by two or more donors. Raw reads were error-corrected and collapsed into unique sequences by a nearest-neighbor algorithm in which closely related sequences were merged to remove PCR and sequencing errors. Alignment of CDR3 sequences to IMGT reference sequences was used to assign V, D and J gene segments. Each retained sequence needed at least a six-nucleotide match to both a V gene segment and a J gene segment. Rearrangements were classified as productive when the CDR3 lacked stop codons and remained in frame with V and J, and all other rearrangements were classified as non-productive. Following IMGT convention, CDR3 was defined as the stretch from the second conserved V-encoded cysteine to the conserved J-encoded phenylalanine. In an earlier analysis of roughly 580 of the donors, sequences lacking an unambiguous match to a single V gene segment were excluded. An earlier analysis of just under 600 of the donors called V segments functional above 56.7% productive rearrangements and segregating when the between-donor standard deviation exceeded 5%. A statistical classification framework was developed to diagnose cytomegalovirus status using the catalog of TCR beta chain sequences. V and J gene assignment, in a later analysis, came from comparing TCR nucleotide sequences with IMGT/GENE-DB human TR gene sequences. The TCRdist pipeline was used in a later analysis to assign CDR3 sequences and most-parsimonious VDJ recombination scenarios. In a later analysis, each TCR beta chain was defined by its CDR3 amino acid sequence together with its V-gene family, and reads lacking a unique V-gene family were excluded. In a later analysis, some 600 highly shared, low-generation-probability nucleotide sequences were removed to address suspected cross-contamination and a sequencing artifact. In a later analysis, a clonal expansion index was calculated for each public chain from normalized within-repertoire ranks of inferred template counts. In a later analysis, generation probabilities were computed using a VDJ recombination model fitted to out-of-frame rearrangements, and the results were checked against IGoR. In a later analysis, hypergeometric tests were used to score TCR-TCR, TCR-HLA and TCR-CMV co-occurrence, with a repertoire-size bias correction applied to TCR pairs. A later analysis estimated false discovery rates by permuting HLA or CMV assignments 20 times. In a later analysis, co-occurring TCRs were grouped using DBSCAN, with TCRdist sequence similarity added in when clustering inside HLA-allele-positive subsets. For co-occurrence clustering, repertoires with fewer than 30,000 or more than 120,000 public chains were excluded, along with a handful of repertoires with anomalous nucleotide sharing. Entries here come from immuneACCESS through TCRdb and include only in-frame sequences with V and J called. Some clones fail to appear in such tables; in the studies checked, an unresolved V gene covers under half of the shortfall, and the cause of the remainder is unknown. V and J calls and clone size follow that table, whereas D and trimming were derived from the DNA. The sample table contains some 110,000 clones; only one count was recorded for over 12% of them. The ten largest account for around 0.9% of the sample.

Trimming removed 6 bases from V and 3 bases from J; the gene matches leave 3 bases unexplained. The germline V gene gives CDR1 as KGHSH and CDR2 as LQKENI. The CDR3 runs 14 residues from the cysteine to the phenylalanine. Only CDR3 DNA remains: 42 bases, in frame from the first base. The receptor's source is a female donor in good health and CMV-seronegative. Sequences were obtained from PBMCs. This chain joins TRBV18 to TRBJ2-1; 9 central bases correspond to TRBD1. The CDR3 in this case is CASSGTGYYNEQFF. Read as DNA, the sequence is TGTGCCAGCTCTGGGACAGGGTACTACAATGAGCAGTTCTTC.